The T cell receptor beta chain described here comes from a study of blood T cell repertoires in COVID-19. About the study: The United States, Italy and Spain were the sources of the acute and convalescent COVID-19 samples. T cells, B-cell-depleted T cells, or PBMCs provided the cDNA or gDNA that served as material.

CDR3 length: 14 residues. With V trimmed by 2 bases and J by 8 bases, 4 bases remained unmatched. Germline V CDR1 and CDR2: MNHNY, SVGAGI (reference sequence). The repertoire was sequenced with immunoSEQ multiplex PCR; TCRdb's copy has only in-frame clones and lacks some. This table holds tens of thousands of clones, over 80% found once. The chain is built from TRBV6-6 and TRBJ1-4; TRBD1 agrees at 8 bases. This clonotype was sampled from a man aged 70 or older with acute or convalescent COVID-19. The sequenced sample was peripheral blood. CDR3 sequence reads: CASSYQGAQEKLFF. In DNA form, the CDR3 reads TGTGCCAGCAGTTACCAGGGGGCGCAGGAAAAACTGTTTTTT.